These 9 T cell receptor beta chains were all obtained from the same sample, sequenced in a study of T-cell reconstitution after alpha-beta-depleted transplantation in children (dated by TCRdb to about 2016). Library prep was done by PCR. Sequencing took place on an Illumina HiSeq 2500. To normalize quantification of the TCRbeta repertoire, the TCR libraries were built with molecular barcoding that relied on unique molecular identifiers. The public sequencing data were trimmed at Q25 with fastp and processed into clonotypes with MiXCR by TCRdb, which kept only in-frame beta chains. Here each entry gathers all rows of one CDR3 protein and keeps the most common genes and DNA. The sample profile shows about 92,000 distinct CDR3 sequences; 10% to 15% of them were found once. The ten largest clones take up approximately 15% of the sample. The sequenced sample was PBMCs from the stem cell graft donor, obtained from the stem cell graft. The receptors shown here come from a human donor who donated a stem cell graft to a child with inherited bone marrow failure.

The CDR3 protein is CSARDSRDGVPYEQYF. CDR3 nucleotides: TGCAGTGCCCGAGACTCAAGAGACGGGGTCCCCTACGAGCAGTACTTC. This chain links TRBV20-1 with TRBJ2-7; TRBD2 might be the D (5 bases). The germline V and J ends were trimmed by 6 bases and 2 bases, with 23 bases remaining between them. There are 16 residues in the CDR3. In germline, CDR1 is DFQATT, CDR2 SNEGSKA (reference sequence).

This clonotype was found many times. The CDR3 reads CSAGSTSGGARETQYF. DNA for the CDR3: TGCAGTGCTGGGTCTACTAGCGGGGGGGCCAGAGAGACCCAGTACTTC. The chain has TRBV20-1 and TRBJ2-5; 13 bases map to TRBD2. Losses at the gene ends were 5 bases for V and 4 bases for J; bases not matched to a gene: 10. The germline gives CDR1 DFQATT, CDR2 SNEGSKA (reference sequence). The CDR3 sequence is 16 residues long.

This clonotype was counted ten times or more. The gene calls are TRBV5-1 and TRBJ2-7, with TRBD1 matching 11 bases. Germline V gene lookup returns CDR1 SGHRS and CDR2 YFSETQ. The CDR3 spans 14 residues. Trimming took 8 bases from V and 3 from J; bases not matched to a gene: 7. CDR3 sequence reads: CASSSGTGGYEQYF. DNA of the CDR3: TGCGCCAGTTCCTCCGGGACAGGGGGCTACGAGCAGTACTTC.

This clonotype appeared many times. The chain joins TRBV11-2 to TRBJ1-6; D is unclear. The CDR3 length is 16 residues. The germline CDR1 and CDR2 sequences are SGHAT and FQNNGV. V was clipped by 3 bases and J by 10 bases, with 19 bases between them. The CDR3 protein is CASSLGSYPAGSPLHF. CDR3 in DNA: TGTGCCAGCAGCTTGGGAAGTTACCCCGCCGGGTCACCCCTCCACTTT.

Many counts were recorded for this clonotype. The genes are TRBV5-5 and TRBJ2-3; perhaps TRBD1 as D (6 bases). Trimming pared 4 bases from V and 4 bases from J, leaving 19 bases between. This CDR3 is built from 16 residues. CDR1 is SGHKS and CDR2 is YYEKEE in the germline V gene (reference sequence). The CDR3: CASSRLTGYGSDTQYF. For the CDR3, the DNA is TGTGCCAGCAGCCGACTAACAGGGTACGGTTCAGATACGCAGTATTTT.

This clonotype showed up just a few times. The chain joins TRBV20-1 to TRBJ2-6; D possibly matches TRBD1 or TRBD2 (5 bases each). Germline CDR1 is DFQATT and CDR2 is SNEGSKA (reference sequence). Trimming shortened V by 0 bases and J by 4 bases, and 7 bases separated the two germline ends. There are 14 residues in the CDR3. The CDR3 bases are TGCAGTGCTAGAGAAGGGACCGGGGCCAACGTCCTGACTTTC. Residues: CSAREGTGANVLTF.

This clonotype appeared many times. The rearrangement uses TRBV12-3 or TRBV12-4 and TRBJ2-7; 9 bases agree with TRBD2. This CDR3 comprises 16 residues. Losses at the gene ends were 3 bases for V and 6 bases for J; bases not matched to a gene: 12. The CDR3 loop reads CASSLRAGGDPREQYF. CDR3 DNA: TGTGCCAGCAGTTTGCGGGCGGGGGGGGATCCCCGCGAGCAGTACTTC.

The chain is built from TRBV7-9 and TRBJ2-5; 8 nucleotides match TRBD2. V lost 1 base to trimming and J lost 5 bases; unmatched junction nucleotides: 6. This CDR3 spans 15 amino acids. Germline values: CDR1 SEHNR, CDR2 FQNEAQ (reference sequence). The CDR3 loop is CASSLVAGGDETQYF. DNA for the CDR3: TGTGCCAGCAGCTTAGTGGCGGGGGGCGACGAGACCCAGTACTTC. Filled out from reference TRBV7-9 and TRBJ2-5, the complete variable domain reads DTGVSQNPRHKITKRGQNVTFRCDPISEHNRLYWYRQTLGQGPEFLTYFQNEAQLEKSRLLSDRFSAERPKGSFSTLEIQRTEQGDSAMYLCASSLVAGGDETQYFGPGTRLLVL.

This clonotype has at least ten counts. The chain couples TRBV7-9 to TRBJ2-1; 9 nucleotides match TRBD1. Trimming at V came to 2 bases and at J to 5 bases, leaving 4 bases not matched to a gene. Germline assignment: CDR1 SEHNR and CDR2 FQNEAQ (reference sequence). The CDR3 spans 15 residues. In nucleotides, the CDR3 is TGTGCCAGCAGCTTAACAGGGGGCGCCGACAATGAGCAGTTCTTC. It codes for CASSLTGGADNEQFF.